The 24 T cell receptor beta chains reported below all come from one sample, sequenced in a study of naive and memory T cell subsets. Both TRBC1 and TRBC2 were covered by a beta constant-region primer of two equimolar oligonucleotides. The ligated cDNA underwent four PCR rounds using SP2 and nested alpha and beta constant-region primers. A single record per CDR3 protein comes from TCRdb applying MiXCR to the UMI-ligation and nested PCR reads. There are over 25,000 distinct CDR3 sequences in the sample; less than 20% occur only once, and around 3.4% lies in the top ten. Sequencing input: effector memory CD4+ T cells from blood. Sample subset: effector memory, CD45RA- CD27-. The receptor set was obtained from a human donor in good health.

The chain carries TRBV18 and TRBJ1-5, with a weak D call TRBD1 (5 bases). The CDR3 is 13 residues long. Per germline, CDR1 KGHSH and CDR2 LQKENI. V lost 2 bases, J lost 9 bases, and 11 bases lay in between. As DNA, the CDR3 is TGTGCCAGCTCACCAAATACCGGGACGCCCCAGCATTTT. Encoded protein: CASSPNTGTPQHF.

This chain joins TRBV5-1 and TRBJ2-1; D gene unclear. This CDR3 spans 15 amino acids. V lost 0 bases and J lost 5, with 12 bases in between. CDR1 is SGHRS and CDR2 is YFSETQ in the germline V gene. The CDR3 bases are TGCGCCAGCAGCTTGGGACTTCGAGTCGACAATGAGCAGTTCTTC. Its protein is CASSLGLRVDNEQFF. The variable domain in full, completed from reference TRBV5-1 and TRBJ2-1, reads KAGVTQTPRYLIKTRGQQVTLSCSPISGHRSVSWYQQTPGQGLQFLFEYFSETQRNKGNFPGRFSGRQFSNSRSEMNVSTLELGDSALYLCASSLGLRVDNEQFFGPGTRLTVL.

This clonotype was recorded a few times. The genes are TRBV29-1 and TRBJ2-3; 7 bases map to TRBD2. CDR1 is SQVTM, CDR2 ANQGSEA, per germline. This CDR3 has 15 residues. Losses at the gene ends were 0 bases for V and 5 bases for J; bases not matched to a gene: 8. The CDR3 nucleotides read TGCAGCGTTGAAGATCGGGGCGGGAGTGTAGATACGCAGTATTTT. Translation gives CSVEDRGGSVDTQYF.

This clonotype has just a few counts. The V gene is TRBV20-1, the J gene TRBJ1-4; 7 positions agree with TRBD1. The germline V gene encodes CDR1 DFQATT and CDR2 SNEGSKA (reference sequence). CDR3 length: 14 residues. V shed 3 bases and J 8 bases; nucleotides not matched to a gene: 9. The CDR3 bases are TGCAGTGCTAGCGGGGGCAGGGGGGGAGAAAAACTGTTTTTT. It encodes CSASGGRGGEKLFF.

This clonotype came up many times. The rearrangement joins TRBV25-1 to TRBJ1-6; 7 positions match TRBD1. The CDR3 has 12 residues. The J segment lost 10 bases and the V segment lost 8 bases, leaving 5 bases of the junction unmatched. Germline V CDR1 and CDR2: MGHDK, SYGVNS. The CDR3 nucleotides are TGTGCCAGCCGACAGGGAGGATCACCCCTCCACTTT. This codes for CASRQGGSPLHF.

This clonotype has at least ten counts. The chain links TRBV7-2 to TRBJ2-7; TRBD1 is a possible D gene (6 bases). This CDR3 is 14 amino acids long. V was clipped by 7 bases and J by 2 bases, with 15 bases between them. CDR1 is SGHTA and CDR2 is FQGNSA in the germline V gene. In nucleotides, the CDR3 is TGTGCCAGCACCCTATCGACAGGTACCTACGAGCAGTACTTC. Translation gives CASTLSTGTYEQYF.

The chain couples TRBV27 to TRBJ1-1, with no clear D. The V gene lost 5 bases and the J gene lost 4 bases, with 14 bases spanning the gap. The CDR3 is 14 residues long. The germline V gene has CDR1 MNHEY and CDR2 SMNVEV (reference sequence). CDR3 in amino acids: CASSPTRLSTEAFF. The CDR3 bases are TGTGCCAGCAGTCCGACCCGCCTTTCCACTGAAGCTTTCTTT.

The chain employs TRBV12-3 or TRBV12-4 and TRBJ2-2, with TRBD1 matching 8 bases. This CDR3 spans 14 amino acids. V lost 6 bases, J lost 3 bases, and 3 bases stayed unmatched. CDR3 in DNA: TGTGCCAGCAGCACGACAGGGGACACCGGGGAGCTGTTTTTT. Translation: CASSTTGDTGELFF.

This clonotype was seen a few times. This sequence joins TRBV7-9 and TRBJ1-2; D is unresolved. Germline V lookup: CDR1 SEHNR, CDR2 FQNEAQ (reference sequence). Trimming left V 4 bases short and J 2 bases short, with 2 bases between. The CDR3 spans 11 residues. The CDR3 DNA reads as TGTGCCAGCAGCTCAAACTATGGCTACACCTTC. Its protein is CASSSNYGYTF.

The rearrangement uses TRBV20-1 and TRBJ2-3, with 9 positions matching TRBD1. The germline gives CDR1 DFQATT, CDR2 SNEGSKA (reference sequence). The trim removed 5 bases at V and 4 bases at J, leaving 13 bases unmatched. This CDR3 comprises 16 residues. The CDR3 bases are TGCAGTGCTCAACCGGGACAGGGTTTAACAGCAGATACGCAGTATTTT. Amino acids: CSAQPGQGLTADTQYF.

This clonotype has a count of ten or more. The gene calls are TRBV29-1 and TRBJ1-2, with 8 nucleotides matching TRBD1. V gave up 5 bases and J gave up 5 bases; unmatched junction bases: 4. Germline CDR1 reads SQVTM; CDR2 reads ANQGSEA. The length of the CDR3 is 12 residues. The CDR3 here is CSVSQGVYGYTF. In DNA form, the CDR3 reads TGCAGCGTTTCACAGGGGGTATATGGCTACACCTTC.

There are a few counts of this clonotype. The chain couples TRBV11-2 to TRBJ1-1; a possible D gene is TRBD1 (5 bases). Germline V gene data show CDR1 as SGHAT and CDR2 as FQNNGV. V gave up 1 base and J gave up 11 bases, with 20 bases separating them. This CDR3 comprises 15 residues. The CDR3 nucleotides read TGTGCCAGCAGCTTAGCCCTCCGGGGGTTCATGGATGCTTTCTTT. This translates into CASSLALRGFMDAFF.

Only a few counts were recorded for this clonotype. The V gene is TRBV5-1, the J gene TRBJ1-2; 7 nucleotides align to TRBD1. V lost 6 bases, J lost 6 bases, and 11 bases stayed unmatched. Germline CDR1 reads SGHRS; CDR2 reads YFSETQ. This CDR3 has 14 residues. The CDR3 sequence is CASTSRGGQDGYTF. The CDR3 DNA is TGCGCCAGCACCAGCAGGGGGGGCCAGGATGGCTACACCTTC.

The CDR3 nucleotides are TGTGCCAGCAGCAACAGCAGAAGACAGGGCCACGAGCAGTACTTC. Translated: CASSNSRRQGHEQYF. The genes are TRBV28 and TRBJ2-7, with TRBD1 matching 7 bases. Germline trimming cut 6 bases from V and 5 bases from J; bases unmatched to any gene: 13. This CDR3 is built from 15 residues. Germline CDR1 MDHEN, CDR2 SYDVKM.

This clonotype came up a few times. The CDR3 here is CASSSPVTVYSGNTIYF. CDR3 bases: TGTGCCAGCAGTTCCCCGGTGACAGTTTACTCTGGAAACACCATATATTTT. The chain joins TRBV6-2 or TRBV6-3 to TRBJ1-3, with D possibly TRBD1 on 5 matching bases. CDR1 is MNHEY, CDR2 SVGEGT, per germline. Trimming stripped 4 bases from V and 0 bases from J, with 16 bases between. The CDR3 runs to 17 residues.

This rearrangement joins TRBV28 to TRBJ1-1, with D tentatively TRBD1 (5 bases). This CDR3 has 14 amino acids. CDR1 and CDR2 (germline): MDHEN, SYDVKM. Trimming shortened V by 7 bases and J by 4 bases, and 16 bases separated the two germline ends. CDR3 residues: CASIGSGGSTEAFF. DNA for the CDR3: TGTGCCAGCATCGGGTCGGGGGGAAGCACTGAAGCTTTCTTT.

Here the CDR3 DNA reads TGCGCCAGCAGCTTGGGGGGCACAGATACGCAGTATTTT. It encodes CASSLGGTDTQYF. The chain recombines TRBV5-1 with TRBJ2-3, with no clear D. The germline V and J ends were trimmed by 0 bases and 1 base, with 3 bases remaining between them. Germline assignment: CDR1 SGHRS and CDR2 YFSETQ. The CDR3 has 13 amino acids.

This clonotype was seen ten or more times. The chain links TRBV7-2 to TRBJ2-1; 11 bases align to TRBD2. J gave up 10 bases and V 5 bases, and 7 bases lay outside the gene matches. CDR3 length: 14 amino acids. CDR1 SGHTA and CDR2 FQGNSA come from the germline V gene. The CDR3 DNA follows: TGTGCCAGCAGCCAAAGCGCTAGCGGGAGGGAGCAGTTCTTC. This gives the protein CASSQSASGREQFF.

The V and J genes are TRBV21-1 and TRBJ2-7. TRBV21-1 is classified as a pseudogene. The CDR3 totals 15 residues. The CDR3 protein is CASSKVSPPTYEQYF. CDR3 sequence (DNA): TGTGCCAGCAGCAAAGTCTCTCCACCGACCTACGAGCAGTACTTC.

Within the sample, this clonotype is medium-sized. The rearrangement uses TRBV3-1 and TRBJ1-1; the D gene is possibly TRBD1 (5 bases). CDR1 and CDR2 (germline): LGHDT, YNNKEL (reference sequence). With 0 bases removed from V and 5 bases from J, the gap between germline ends came to 10 bases. This CDR3 has 14 amino acids. Here the CDR3 reads CASSQDVGRTEAFF. Here the CDR3 DNA reads TGTGCCAGCAGCCAAGACGTGGGGCGGACTGAAGCTTTCTTT.

The chain recombines TRBV7-9 with TRBJ2-1, with 8 bases lining up with TRBD2. V was clipped by 5 bases and J by 4 bases; unmatched bases: 7. Germline CDR1 and CDR2: SEHNR and FQNEAQ (reference sequence). This CDR3 region has 15 residues. CDR3 region: CASSPGGGRYNEQFF. The CDR3 nucleotides read TGTGCCAGCAGCCCCGGGGGCGGGAGGTACAATGAGCAGTTCTTC.

V and J are TRBV13 and TRBJ2-7; D gene uncertain. CDR1 and CDR2 from the germline V gene are PRHDT and FYEKMQ (reference sequence). The CDR3 runs to 13 residues. The V end was cut by 5 bases, the J end by 2 bases, with 10 bases between. CDR3 in DNA: TGTGCCAGCAGCAGCAGAAGGGCCTACGAGCAGTACTTC. It is translated as CASSSRRAYEQYF.

This clonotype came up many times. The J gene is TRBJ2-4, the V gene TRBV28; 8 nucleotides match TRBD2. This CDR3 is built from 15 residues. CDR1 is MDHEN and CDR2 is SYDVKM in the germline V gene. The trim removed 5 bases at V and 6 bases at J, leaving 9 bases unmatched. The CDR3 DNA is TGTGCCAGCAGTCCTCACTTAGCGGGATTAAACATTCAGTACTTC. It specifies CASSPHLAGLNIQYF.

This rearrangement joins TRBV6-1 to TRBJ2-1; the D gene is possibly TRBD2 (6 bases). This CDR3 is 15 amino acids long. V was clipped by 8 bases and J by 10 bases, with 24 bases between them. Germline V gene lookup returns CDR1 MNHNS and CDR2 SASEGT. The CDR3 is CASEFRDGGFVEQFF. For the CDR3, the DNA is TGTGCCAGCGAATTCAGGGACGGAGGGTTTGTCGAGCAGTTCTTC.